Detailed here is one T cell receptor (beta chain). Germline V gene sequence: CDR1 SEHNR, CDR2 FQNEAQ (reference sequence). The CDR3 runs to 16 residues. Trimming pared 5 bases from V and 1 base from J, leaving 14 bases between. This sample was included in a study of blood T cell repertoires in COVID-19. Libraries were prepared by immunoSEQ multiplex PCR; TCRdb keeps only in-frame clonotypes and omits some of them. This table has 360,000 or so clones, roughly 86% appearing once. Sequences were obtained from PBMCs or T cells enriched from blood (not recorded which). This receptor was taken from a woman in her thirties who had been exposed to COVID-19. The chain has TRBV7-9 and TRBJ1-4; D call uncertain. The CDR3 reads CASSAPPGGTNEKLFF. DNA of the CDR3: TGTGCCAGCAGCGCGCCCCCGGGTGGAACTAATGAAAAACTGTTTTTT.